The 5 T cell receptor beta chains reported below all come from one sample, sequenced in a study of T-cell memory formation after mild COVID-19. TCRdb re-analysed the 5' RACE reads in MiXCR, keeping a single row per CDR3 protein. The table has around 370,000 distinct CDR3 sequences, about 21% seen once. The sequencing input was PBMCs or a T cell subset sorted from them (not recorded which). Source of these receptors: an adult woman who had mild COVID-19 (a few samples of this study predate the infection). Cell type and time point are not known.

This clonotype was observed a handful of times. This chain connects TRBV4-1 to TRBJ1-1; possibly TRBD1 for D (6 bases). This CDR3 spans 14 amino acids. The germline V and J ends were trimmed by 3 bases and 6 bases, with 14 bases remaining between them. Germline-derived CDR1 and CDR2 are MGHRA and YSYEKL. In nucleotides, the CDR3 is TGCGCCAGCAGCCAGATGTACAGGGCATCTGAAGCTTTCTTT. This gives the protein CASSQMYRASEAFF.

This clonotype has more than one count but fewer than ten. The chain links TRBV7-9 to TRBJ2-7, with unresolved D. The CDR3 covers 12 residues. The ends were cut back, 4 bases at V and 3 bases at J, with 7 bases in the middle. In germline, CDR1 is SEHNR, CDR2 FQNEAQ (reference sequence). The CDR3 nucleotides read TGTGCCAGCAGCTCACGACGCTACGAGCAGTACTTC. It encodes CASSSRRYEQYF.

This clonotype was seen a handful of times. The V gene is TRBV28, the J gene TRBJ2-5, with TRBD2 as a possible D gene (5 bases). Trimming removed 6 bases from V and 4 bases from J, with 15 bases in between. This CDR3 is 14 amino acids long. Germline V gene data show CDR1 as MDHEN and CDR2 as SYDVKM. The CDR3, as DNA: TGTGCCAGCAGCCCTCCCCGGGGAGCAGAGACCCAGTACTTC. Protein product: CASSPPRGAETQYF.

The sample holds a few counts of this clonotype. The chain is built from TRBV27 and TRBJ1-1; D perhaps matches TRBD1 (6 bases). CDR1 and CDR2 from the germline V gene are MNHEY and SMNVEV (reference sequence). V gave up 6 bases and J gave up 0 bases, with 14 bases separating them. There are 15 residues in the CDR3. The CDR3 DNA reads as TGTGCCAGCAGCCCAATTGACAGGATGAACACTGAAGCTTTCTTT. It is translated as CASSPIDRMNTEAFF.

This rearrangement joins TRBV18 to TRBJ2-2; D remains ambiguous. CDR3 length: 17 residues. Trimming left V 1 base short and J 0 bases short, with 12 bases between. Germline V gives CDR1 KGHSH, CDR2 LQKENI. The CDR3 DNA reads as TGTGCCAGCTCACCACGGGTCTACACAGCGAACACCGGGGAGCTGTTTTTT. Its translation is CASSPRVYTANTGELFF.